The 8 T cell receptor beta chains listed next were all sequenced from one sample in a study of CD8 T cells in ankylosing spondylitis. From the 5' RACE reads, TCRdb called clonotypes with MiXCR, one entry per CDR3 protein. The sample gives a few hundred thousand distinct CDR3 sequences, 20% to 30% of which show up once; less than 0.75% is in the top ten. Sequencing was performed on blood, either unsorted or a sorted T cell fraction (not recorded which). The receptors originated from a male donor with ankylosing spondylitis or in good health (not recorded which).

The chain employs TRBV20-1 and TRBJ2-7, with TRBD1 matching over 8 bases. V lost 3 bases to trimming and J lost 7 bases; unmatched junction nucleotides: 11. This CDR3 region has 14 residues. Germline CDR1 reads DFQATT; CDR2 reads SNEGSKA (reference sequence). CDR3 nucleotides: TGCAGTGCTAGTGGGGGACAGGAGCGTCGGGAGCAGTACTTC. Protein: CSASGGQERREQYF.

V gene TRBV12-3 or TRBV12-4 combines with J gene TRBJ2-3, with D maybe TRBD2 (5 bases). The V gene lost 8 bases and the J gene lost 1 base, with 13 bases spanning the gap. The CDR3 length is 14 residues. CDR3 protein: CASCRDGGTDTQYF. The CDR3 DNA is TGTGCCAGCTGCCGGGATGGAGGCACAGATACGCAGTATTTT.

The chain carries TRBV1 and TRBJ2-3; TRBD2 reflects the table's D call only, with no check against the DNA. TRBV1 is flagged as a pseudogene. The CDR3 is 17 amino acids. CDR3 residues: CTSSQARTSGGTDTQYF. The CDR3 nucleotides read TGCACCAGCAGCCAAGCCCGGACTAGCGGGGGCACAGATACGCAGTATTTT.

This clonotype showed up many times. One end of the junction varies from germline; a read error may be responsible. The chain recombines TRBV29-1 with TRBJ1-5; D uncertain. Per germline, CDR1 SQVTM and CDR2 ANQGSEA. The CDR3 has 12 residues. The chain's CDR3 is CSAESTLGAQHF. The CDR3 coding sequence is TGCAGCGCTGAATCCACCCTTGGGGCCCAGCATTTT. The entire variable domain, with the rest obtained from reference TRBV29-1 and TRBJ1-5, is as follows: SAVISQKPSRDICQRGTSLTIQCQVDSQVTMMFWYRQQPGQSLTLIATANQGSEATYESGFVIDKFPISRPNLTFSTLTVSNMSPEDSSIYLCSAESTLGAQHFGDGTRLSIL.

This clonotype has only a few counts. CDR3 sequence (DNA): TGTGCCAGCAGTTTCTCGGGACTCTACAATGAGCAGTTCTTC. Its protein is CASSFSGLYNEQFF. The chain recombines TRBV12-3 or TRBV12-4 with TRBJ2-1, with a tentative D call TRBD2 (6 bases). Trimming left V 3 bases short and J 3 bases short, with 9 bases between. The CDR3 totals 14 residues.

This clonotype showed up just a few times. The chain recombines TRBV18 with TRBJ2-7; 9 bases map to TRBD2. The CDR3 has 14 amino acids. J gave up 6 bases and V 2 bases, and 5 bases lay outside the gene matches. The V gene's germline CDR1 is KGHSH and CDR2 LQKENI. The DNA for the CDR3 is TGTGCCAGCTCACCATCGGGACTAGCTGTCGAGCAGTACTTC. It specifies CASSPSGLAVEQYF.

The rearrangement uses TRBV20-1 and TRBJ1-1; 8 bases map to TRBD1. Per the germline V gene, CDR1 is DFQATT and CDR2 is SNEGSKA (reference sequence). Unmatched junction bases numbered 9, after V lost 6 bases and J lost 9 bases. The CDR3 spans 12 residues. The CDR3 nucleotides are TGCAGTGCGGAGAGGGGACAGGCCCAAGCTTTCTTT. Encoded protein: CSAERGQAQAFF.

This clonotype was seen repeatedly, ten times or more. The chain couples TRBV4-1 to TRBJ1-4; 7 bases line up with TRBD1. The V gene's germline CDR1 is MGHRA and CDR2 YSYEKL. The CDR3 sequence is 15 residues long. After removal of 1 base from V and 5 bases from J, the junction contained 4 bases not matched to a gene. The CDR3 region is CASSQGGQKNEKLFF. The CDR3 bases are TGCGCCAGCAGCCAAGGGGGACAGAAAAATGAAAAACTGTTTTTT.